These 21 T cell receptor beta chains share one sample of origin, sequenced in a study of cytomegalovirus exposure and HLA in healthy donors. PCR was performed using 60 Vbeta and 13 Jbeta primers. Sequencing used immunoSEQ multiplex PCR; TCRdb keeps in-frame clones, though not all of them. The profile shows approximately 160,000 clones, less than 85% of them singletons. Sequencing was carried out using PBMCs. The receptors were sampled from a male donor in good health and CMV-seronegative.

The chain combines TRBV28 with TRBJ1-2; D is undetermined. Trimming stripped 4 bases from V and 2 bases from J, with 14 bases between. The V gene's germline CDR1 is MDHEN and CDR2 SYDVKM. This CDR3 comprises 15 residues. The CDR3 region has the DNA TGTGCCAGCAGTTCGGGTGCTGGGAGGAACTATGGCTACACCTTC. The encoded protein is CASSSGAGRNYGYTF.

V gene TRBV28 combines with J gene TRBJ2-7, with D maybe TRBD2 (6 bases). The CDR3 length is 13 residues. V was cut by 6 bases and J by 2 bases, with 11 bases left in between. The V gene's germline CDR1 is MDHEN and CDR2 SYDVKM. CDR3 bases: TGTGCCAGCAGCCTGCGGGAAACCTACGAGCAGTACTTC. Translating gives CASSLRETYEQYF.

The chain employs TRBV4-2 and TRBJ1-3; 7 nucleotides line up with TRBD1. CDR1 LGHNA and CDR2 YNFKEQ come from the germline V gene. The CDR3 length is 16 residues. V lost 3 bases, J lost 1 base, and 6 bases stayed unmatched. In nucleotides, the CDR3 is TGTGCCAGCAGCCAGGAAGACAGGGTTTCTGGAAACACCATATATTTT. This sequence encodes CASSQEDRVSGNTIYF.

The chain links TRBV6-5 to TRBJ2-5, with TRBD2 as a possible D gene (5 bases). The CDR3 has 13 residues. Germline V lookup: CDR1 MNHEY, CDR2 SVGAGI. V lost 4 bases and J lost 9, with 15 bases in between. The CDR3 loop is CASSSSVPGSQYF. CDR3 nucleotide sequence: TGTGCCAGCAGTTCGTCCGTACCGGGGTCCCAGTACTTC.

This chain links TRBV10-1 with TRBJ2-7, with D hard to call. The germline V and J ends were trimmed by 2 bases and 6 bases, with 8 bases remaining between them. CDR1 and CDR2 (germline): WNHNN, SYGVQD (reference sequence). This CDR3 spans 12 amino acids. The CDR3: CASSEMRGEQYF. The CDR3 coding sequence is TGCGCCAGCAGTGAGATGCGAGGCGAGCAGTACTTC.

The CDR3 here is CASSPGTSAYEQYF. DNA for the CDR3: TGCGCCAGCAGCCCCGGGACTAGCGCCTACGAGCAGTACTTC. V gene TRBV5-1 combines with J gene TRBJ2-7; 10 bases are shared with TRBD2. The CDR3 consists of 14 residues. Germline CDR1 and CDR2: SGHRS and YFSETQ. The junction had 3 bases not matched to a gene; V was cut back by 4 bases and J by 2 bases.

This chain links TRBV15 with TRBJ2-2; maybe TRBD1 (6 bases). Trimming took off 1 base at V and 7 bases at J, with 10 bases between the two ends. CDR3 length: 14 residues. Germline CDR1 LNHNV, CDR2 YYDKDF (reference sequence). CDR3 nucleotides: TGTGCCACCAGCAGAGGGGGGCCCGGCGGGGAGCTGTTTTTT. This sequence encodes CATSRGGPGGELFF.

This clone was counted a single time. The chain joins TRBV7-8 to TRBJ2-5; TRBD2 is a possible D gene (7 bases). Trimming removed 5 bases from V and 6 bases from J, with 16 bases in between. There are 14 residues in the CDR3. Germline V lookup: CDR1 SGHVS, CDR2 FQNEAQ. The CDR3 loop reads CASSQGGGPKTQYF. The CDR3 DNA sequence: TGTGCCAGCAGCCAAGGGGGGGGACCCAAGACCCAGTACTTC.

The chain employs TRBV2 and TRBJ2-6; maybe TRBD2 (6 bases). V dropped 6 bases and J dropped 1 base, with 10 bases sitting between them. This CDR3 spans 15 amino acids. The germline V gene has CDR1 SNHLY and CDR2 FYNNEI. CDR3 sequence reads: CASSGRGSGANVLTF. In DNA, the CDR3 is TGTGCCAGCAGCGGCCGGGGGTCTGGGGCCAACGTCCTGACTTTC. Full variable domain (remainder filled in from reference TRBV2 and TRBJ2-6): EPEVTQTPSHQVTQMGQEVILRCVPISNHLYFYWYRQILGQKVEFLVSFYNNEISEKSEIFDDQFSVERPDGSNFTLKIRSTKLEDSAMYFCASSGRGSGANVLTFGAGSRLTVL.

The CDR3 loop is CASSSYRLAGGPRETQYF. CDR3 DNA: TGTGCCAGCAGTTCTTACAGACTAGCGGGAGGGCCACGGGAGACCCAGTACTTC. The V and J genes are TRBV28 and TRBJ2-5; TRBD2 matches 14 bases. The CDR3 length is 18 residues. Germline V lookup: CDR1 MDHEN, CDR2 SYDVKM. V was clipped by 4 bases and J by 5 bases; unmatched bases: 12.

The DNA for the CDR3 is TGTGCCAGCAGCGTATCAGGGACAGTAGGAAACACCATATATTTT. This sequence encodes CASSVSGTVGNTIYF. The rearrangement links TRBV9 to TRBJ1-3, with 7 nucleotides matching TRBD1. Germline values: CDR1 SGDLS, CDR2 YYNGEE. The CDR3 contains 15 residues. V trimming: 1 base; J trimming: 4 bases; junction bases outside the gene matches: 5.

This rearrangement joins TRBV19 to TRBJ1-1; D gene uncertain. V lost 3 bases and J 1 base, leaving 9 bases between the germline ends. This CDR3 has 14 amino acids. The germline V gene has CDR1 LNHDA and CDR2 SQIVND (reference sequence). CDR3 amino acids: CASSIQRTNTEAFF. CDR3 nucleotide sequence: TGTGCCAGTAGTATCCAGCGTACGAACACTGAAGCTTTCTTT.

The CDR3 loop is CASNPQGAPYEQYF. The CDR3 nucleotides are TGTGCCAGCAATCCACAGGGGGCCCCCTACGAGCAGTACTTC. The chain joins TRBV7-8 to TRBJ2-7; TRBD1 aligns across 9 bases. V gave up 7 bases and J gave up 2 bases; unmatched junction bases: 6. The CDR3 length is 14 residues. Germline V lookup: CDR1 SGHVS, CDR2 FQNEAQ.

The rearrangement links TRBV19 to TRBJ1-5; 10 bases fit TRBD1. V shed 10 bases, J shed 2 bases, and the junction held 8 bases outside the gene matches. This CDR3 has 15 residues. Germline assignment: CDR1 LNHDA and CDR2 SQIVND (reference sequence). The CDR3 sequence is CATQTGTGGNQPQHF. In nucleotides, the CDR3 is TGTGCCACCCAAACCGGGACAGGGGGCAATCAGCCCCAGCATTTT.

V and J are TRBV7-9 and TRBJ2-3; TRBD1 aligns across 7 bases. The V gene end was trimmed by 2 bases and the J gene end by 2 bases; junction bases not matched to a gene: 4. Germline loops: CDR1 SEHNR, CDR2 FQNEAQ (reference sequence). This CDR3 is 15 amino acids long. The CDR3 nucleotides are TGTGCCAGCAGCTTACGCGACAGGGCCACAGATACGCAGTATTTT. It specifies CASSLRDRATDTQYF.

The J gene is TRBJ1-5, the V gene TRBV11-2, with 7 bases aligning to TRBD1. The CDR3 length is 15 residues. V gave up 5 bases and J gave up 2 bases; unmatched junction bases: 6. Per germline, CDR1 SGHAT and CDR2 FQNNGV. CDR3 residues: CASSRNRGGNQPQHF. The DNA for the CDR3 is TGTGCCAGCAGCCGTAACAGGGGTGGCAATCAGCCCCAGCATTTT.

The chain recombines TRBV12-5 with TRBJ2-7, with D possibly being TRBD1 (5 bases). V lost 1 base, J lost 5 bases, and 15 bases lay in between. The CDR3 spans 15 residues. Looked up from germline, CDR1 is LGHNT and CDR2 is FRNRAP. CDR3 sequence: CASGLGSGNRDEQYF. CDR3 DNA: TGTGCTAGTGGTTTGGGGTCAGGGAATCGAGACGAGCAGTACTTC.

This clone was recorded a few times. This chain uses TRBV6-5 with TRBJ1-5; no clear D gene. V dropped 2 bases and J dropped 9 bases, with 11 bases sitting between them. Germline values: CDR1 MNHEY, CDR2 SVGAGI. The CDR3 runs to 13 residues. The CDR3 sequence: CASSYEEVAPQHF. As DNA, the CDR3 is TGTGCCAGCAGTTACGAGGAGGTAGCGCCCCAGCATTTT.

For the CDR3, the DNA is TGTGCCAGCAGTCCCCGCCAGCCTAGCGGGATCGCTGGAGTCTACGAGCAGTACTTC. Translating it yields CASSPRQPSGIAGVYEQYF. V gene TRBV7-6 combines with J gene TRBJ2-7; 9 bases map to TRBD2. Germline CDR1 SGHVS, CDR2 FNYEAQ. The CDR3 is 19 residues long. Losses at the gene ends were 6 bases for V and 3 bases for J; bases not matched to a gene: 21.

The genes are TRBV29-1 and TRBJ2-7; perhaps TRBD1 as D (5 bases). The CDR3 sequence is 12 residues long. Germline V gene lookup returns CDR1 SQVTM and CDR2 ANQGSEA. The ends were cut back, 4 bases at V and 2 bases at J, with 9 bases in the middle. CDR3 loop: CSVAAGPYEQYF. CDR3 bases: TGCAGCGTTGCAGCAGGGCCCTACGAGCAGTACTTC.

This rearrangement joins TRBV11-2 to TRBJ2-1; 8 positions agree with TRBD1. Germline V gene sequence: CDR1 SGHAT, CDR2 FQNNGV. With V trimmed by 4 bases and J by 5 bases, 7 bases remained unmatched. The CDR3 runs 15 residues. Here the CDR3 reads CASSWGTGDNNEQFF. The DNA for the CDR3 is TGTGCCAGCAGCTGGGGGACAGGAGATAACAATGAGCAGTTCTTC. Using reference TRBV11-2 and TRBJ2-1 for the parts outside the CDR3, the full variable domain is EAGVAQSPRYKIIEKRQSVAFWCNPISGHATLYWYQQILGQGPKLLIQFQNNGVVDDSQLPKDRFSAERLKGVDSTLKIQPAKLEDSAVYLCASSWGTGDNNEQFFGPGTRLTVL.